This TCR beta chain was captured in a study of control samples from healthy donors and cancer patients. Profiling relied on immunoSEQ multiplex PCR, and the TCRdb table lists in-frame clones only, not all of them. In the table there are approximately 100,000 clones, 90% of which are singletons. There are 16 residues in the CDR3. Trimming removed 10 bases at V and 5 bases at J, with 26 bases between. Per the germline V gene, CDR1 is LNHDA and CDR2 is SQIVND (reference sequence). The chain joins TRBV19 to TRBJ1-2, with D possibly TRBD1 on 5 matching bases. Sequencing used blood. This TCR came from a human donor in good health. The donor label of this sample is uncertain. The CDR3 coding sequence is TGTGCCACCAACGGGGTCAGATGGGGGACGGATTATGGCTACACCTTC. It codes for CATNGVRWGTDYGYTF.